Each of the 7 T cell receptor beta chains below was sequenced from the same sample in a study of T cell repertoires in cytomegalovirus infection. TCRdb fed the reads into MiXCR, producing one record per CDR3 protein. The sample includes some 300,000 distinct CDR3 sequences, about a sixth of them seen just once. Sequencing was done on a sample of PBMCs. Receptors were obtained from a human donor in good health (CMV status not recorded). Some clones in this sample may be carry-over from other donors' samples.

This clonotype was detected many times. The V call is TRBV18, the J call TRBJ2-1; perhaps TRBD1 as D (6 bases). Deletions cut 2 bases from V and 5 bases from J, with 13 bases between. CDR3 length: 15 amino acids. The germline V gene encodes CDR1 KGHSH and CDR2 LQKENI. The CDR3, as DNA: TGTGCCAGCTCACCAAGGGCAGGGGCCGACAATGAGCAGTTCTTC. Its protein is CASSPRAGADNEQFF. The whole variable domain, filled in from reference TRBV18 and TRBJ2-1, reads NAGVMQNPRHLVRRRGQEARLRCSPMKGHSHVYWYRQLPEEGLKFMVYLQKENIIDESGMPKERFSAEFPKEGPSILRIQQVVRGDSAAYFCASSPRAGADNEQFFGPGTRLTVL.

This clonotype came up many times. The CDR3 here is CASSQESWTGSGYTF. The CDR3 DNA follows: TGCGCCAGCAGCCAAGAGTCCTGGACAGGGAGTGGCTACACCTTC. The V and J genes are TRBV4-3 and TRBJ1-2, with 8 bases identical to TRBD1. The germline V gene encodes CDR1 LGHNA and CDR2 YSLEER. CDR3 size: 15 residues. V shed 0 bases, J shed 7 bases, and the junction held 7 bases outside the gene matches.

This clonotype was seen more than once but under ten times. CDR3 loop: CASSRPGATNEKLFF. DNA of the CDR3: TGCGCCAGCAGCCGCCCAGGGGCTACTAATGAAAAACTGTTTTTT. The V gene is TRBV4-1, the J gene TRBJ1-4, with a possible D match to TRBD1 (6 bases). CDR3 length: 15 residues. Trimming pared 4 bases from V and 2 bases from J, leaving 11 bases between. Germline CDR1 reads MGHRA; CDR2 reads YSYEKL.

The chain is built from TRBV7-9 and TRBJ2-3, with 7 bases that match TRBD1. CDR3 length: 15 residues. The germline V gene has CDR1 SEHNR and CDR2 FQNEAQ (reference sequence). Losses at the gene ends were 5 bases for V and 1 base for J; bases not matched to a gene: 6. This CDR3 reads CASSPDTGGTDTQYF. The CDR3 DNA reads TGTGCCAGCAGCCCAGACACAGGGGGCACAGATACGCAGTATTTT.

This clonotype was counted many times. This CDR3 reads CASSPVTSGGLEQYF. The CDR3 bases are TGTGCCAGCAGCCCTGTGACTAGCGGGGGGCTTGAGCAGTACTTC. The chain has TRBV7-9 and TRBJ2-7; the match to TRBD2 covers 13 bases. V gave up 5 bases and J gave up 7 bases; unmatched junction bases: 8. This CDR3 comprises 15 residues. Germline lookup yields CDR1 SEHNR and CDR2 FQNEAQ (reference sequence).

Ten or more counts support this clonotype. The V call is TRBV7-2, the J call TRBJ1-4, with unresolved D. V was pared by 2 bases and J by 0 bases, with 7 bases between. Germline V gene lookup returns CDR1 SGHTA and CDR2 FQGNSA. This CDR3 region has 15 residues. Written as DNA, the CDR3 is TGTGCCAGCAGCTTATATGCCGCAACTAATGAAAAACTGTTTTTT. Amino acids: CASSLYAATNEKLFF.

J is TRBJ1-2 and V is TRBV12-3 or TRBV12-4; D uncertain. V lost 6 bases to trimming and J lost 0 bases, with 8 bases between them. This CDR3 comprises 13 residues. Here the CDR3 DNA reads TGTGCCAGCAGCCCGGAGACTAACTATGGCTACACCTTC. This sequence encodes CASSPETNYGYTF.